Following are 9 T cell receptor beta chains from one sample sequenced in a study of shared clonotypes between healthy human individuals. Only in-frame clones appear in the TCRdb table, and some are missing; sequencing was by immunoSEQ multiplex PCR. The repertoire consists of 1,500,000 or so clones, with around 95% occurring once and the leading ten covering 1.2%. The sequencing input was naive CD4+ T cells sorted from blood. Subset described: CD45RA+ positively selected. These receptors all come from a man aged 25 to 40 in good health.

The V gene is TRBV6-1, the J gene TRBJ2-1, with 7 bases aligning to TRBD1. Unmatched junction bases numbered 1, after V lost 2 bases and J lost 3 bases. Germline V gene data show CDR1 as MNHNS and CDR2 as SASEGT. The CDR3 loop spans 14 amino acids. CDR3 in amino acids: CASSEQGDYNEQFF. DNA of the CDR3: TGTGCCAGCAGTGAACAGGGGGACTACAATGAGCAGTTCTTC.

This clone was detected only once. V is TRBV7-9 and J is TRBJ1-1; the match to TRBD1 covers 9 bases. CDR3 size: 16 residues. Germline loops: CDR1 SEHNR, CDR2 FQNEAQ (reference sequence). The V gene end was trimmed by 1 base and the J gene end by 0 bases; junction bases not matched to a gene: 3. DNA for the CDR3: TGTGCCAGCAGCTTAGGGGACAGGGAAATGAACACTGAAGCTTTCTTT. Residues: CASSLGDREMNTEAFF.

The J gene is TRBJ2-1, the V gene TRBV19; D uncertain. Deletions cut 3 bases from V and 4 bases from J, with 1 base between. The CDR3 has 11 residues. Germline lookup yields CDR1 LNHDA and CDR2 SQIVND (reference sequence). Here the CDR3 reads CASSIYNEQFF. Here the CDR3 DNA reads TGTGCCAGTAGTATTTACAATGAGCAGTTCTTC.

V usage is TRBV9 and J usage is TRBJ2-5, with TRBD2 identical over 11 bases. The J segment lost 4 bases and the V segment lost 4 bases, leaving 18 bases of the junction unmatched. This CDR3 region has 19 residues. Germline V gives CDR1 SGDLS, CDR2 YYNGEE. The CDR3, as DNA: TGTGCCAGCAGCTCGGGACTAGCGGAAGCTTCCGCGAGGTTAGAGACCCAGTACTTC. Translation: CASSSGLAEASARLETQYF.

This clone has a single count. CDR3: CASSPEGQGNQPQHF. The CDR3 DNA reads TGTGCCAGCAGTCCCGAGGGACAGGGCAATCAGCCCCAGCATTTT. The chain uses TRBV28 and TRBJ1-5, with TRBD1 matching over 8 bases. The ends lost 5 bases at V and 2 bases at J; junction bases unmatched: 5. CDR1 MDHEN and CDR2 SYDVKM come from the germline V gene. CDR3 length equals 15 residues.

The gene calls are TRBV5-1 and TRBJ2-5, with a tentative D call TRBD1 (5 bases). The V end lost 1 base, the J end lost 2 bases, and 9 bases lay between the germline ends. Per the germline V gene, CDR1 is SGHRS and CDR2 is YFSETQ. The CDR3 consists of 14 residues. In DNA, the CDR3 is TGCGCCAGCAGCTTGTGGGGCTTTCAAGAGACCCAGTACTTC. Protein: CASSLWGFQETQYF.

In the case of this clone: Other DNA variants within this sample encode the same CDR3. The chain combines TRBV5-1 with TRBJ2-7; possible D gene TRBD2, 7 bases. There are 14 residues in the CDR3. CDR1 is SGHRS and CDR2 is YFSETQ in the germline V gene. V lost 0 bases, J lost 5 bases, and 12 bases lay in between. Written as DNA, the CDR3 is TGCGCCAGCAGCTTGGCCGGGGGGCCCAACGAGCAGTACTTC. This encodes CASSLAGGPNEQYF.

The V gene is TRBV28, the J gene TRBJ2-3, with D possibly being TRBD1 (5 bases). This CDR3 contains 13 residues. Germline V gives CDR1 MDHEN, CDR2 SYDVKM. Trimming cost V 5 bases and J 2 bases, with 8 bases left between them. CDR3: CASSLRATDTQYF. For the CDR3, the DNA is TGTGCCAGCAGTCTCAGGGCCACAGATACGCAGTATTTT.

The chain employs TRBV6-6 and TRBJ2-7, with TRBD2 matching 7 bases. V was clipped by 7 bases and J by 2 bases; unmatched bases: 5. This CDR3 contains 13 residues. Germline lookup yields CDR1 MNHNY and CDR2 SVGAGI (reference sequence). In nucleotides, the CDR3 is TGTGCCAGCAAAGGCGGGGGAACCTACGAGCAGTACTTC. Translated: CASKGGGTYEQYF.